This is a list of T cell receptor beta chains from one sample in a study of blood T cell repertoires in COVID-19. Generated by immunoSEQ multiplex PCR, the TCRdb table keeps only in-frame clones and is missing some. The table records some 78,000 clones, around nine tenths of them present only once. Sequences were obtained from peripheral blood. These TCRs come from a man in his fifties or sixties with active or convalescent COVID-19. The CDR3 runs from the conserved cysteine through the conserved F or W. The D gene is left open where the match is weak. Size is omitted from some rows. Given values are once, few, many or a class for expanded clones.

V	J	D	size	CDR3	DNA
TRBV2	TRBJ1-2	-	-	CASSDRGNNYGYTF	TGTGCCAGCAGTGATCGGGGGAATAACTATGGCTACACCTTC
TRBV19	TRBJ2-7	-	few	CASSASSGTGYYEQYF	TGTGCCAGTAGTGCGTCCTCCGGGACTGGATACTACGAGCAGTACTTC
TRBV11-2	TRBJ2-1	-	-	CASSPLVSKAFF	TGTGCCAGCAGCCCTCTGGTTAGCAAGGCGTTCTTC
TRBV5-1	TRBJ2-4	TRBD1	-	CASSQTGGAKNIQYF	TGCGCCAGCAGCCAGACAGGGGGGGCCAAAAACATTCAGTACTTC
TRBV7-2	TRBJ2-7	-	once	CASSLYAYEQYF	TGTGCCAGCAGCCTGTATGCCTACGAGCAGTACTTC
TRBV7-9	TRBJ2-3	-	few	CASSPEGHLSTDTQYF	TGTGCCAGCTCCCCTGAGGGACACCTTAGCACAGATACGCAGTATTTT
TRBV28	TRBJ2-5	-	-	CASRFTGSWETQYF	TGTGCCAGTCGTTTTACAGGCAGCTGGGAGACCCAGTACTTC
TRBV27	TRBJ1-1	-	-	CASSFGFNTEAFF	TGTGCCAGCAGTTTCGGGTTTAACACTGAAGCTTTCTTT
TRBV6-4	TRBJ1-3	-	-	CASRLAGNTIYF	TGTGCCAGCCGGCTAGCGGGAAACACCATATATTTT
TRBV5-4	TRBJ1-6	-	-	CASSLPQNNSPLHF	TGTGCCAGCAGCTTACCCCAGAATAATTCACCCCTCCACTTT
TRBV4-1	TRBJ1-1	-	-	CASSRLGTGLEAFF	TGCGCCAGCAGCCGCCTCGGCACAGGGCTTGAAGCTTTCTTT
TRBV7-9	TRBJ2-7	TRBD2	-	CASSLASGTRFGYEQYF	TGTGCCAGCAGCTTGGCATCCGGGACTAGATTTGGCTACGAGCAGTACTTC
TRBV2	TRBJ2-2	TRBD1	few	CASSAGTGGAKTGELFF	TGTGCCAGCAGTGCGGGGACAGGGGGCGCAAAGACCGGGGAGCTGTTTTTT
TRBV5-1	TRBJ2-2	-	-	CASSFESTGELFF	TGCGCCAGCAGCTTCGAGTCCACCGGGGAGCTGTTTTTT
TRBV6-5	TRBJ1-1	TRBD1	once	CASSSPRQGAEAFF	TGTGCCAGCAGTTCCCCCCGACAGGGGGCTGAAGCTTTCTTT
TRBV19	TRBJ2-3	TRBD1	-	CASSSRDRGRGRTDTQYF	TGTGCCAGTAGTAGCCGGGACAGGGGGCGCGGTCGCACAGATACGCAGTATTTT
TRBV2	TRBJ1-6	TRBD1	-	CASSEMGQSYNSPLHF	TGTGCCAGCAGTGAGATGGGACAGTCCTATAATTCACCCCTCCACTTT
TRBV15	TRBJ2-3	TRBD1	-	CATSRDSGTGGTDTQYF	TGTGCCACCAGCAGAGATTCGGGAACAGGGGGCACAGATACGCAGTATTTT
TRBV3-1/TRBV3-2	TRBJ1-6	-	-	CASSQATGSGDSPLHF	TGTGCCAGCAGCCAAGCAACCGGCTCAGGGGACTCACCCCTCCACTTT
TRBV25-1	TRBJ2-5	-	-	CASSEGGRETQYF	TGTGCCAGCAGTGAAGGAGGAAGGGAGACCCAGTACTTC
TRBV19	TRBJ1-5	TRBD1	-	CASTAAGTGGLNQPQHF	TGTGCCAGTACCGCCGCTGGGACAGGGGGTCTTAATCAGCCCCAGCATTTT
TRBV25-1	TRBJ2-2	TRBD1	-	CASIGTGVPGELFF	TGTGCCAGCATCGGGACAGGGGTTCCCGGGGAGCTGTTTTTT
TRBV3-1/TRBV3-2	TRBJ1-4	TRBD1	-	CASSTLTGGNEKLFF	TGTGCCAGCAGCACCTTAACAGGGGGAAATGAAAAACTGTTTTTT
TRBV10-2	TRBJ2-3	-	-	CASIKGGTDTQYF	TGCGCCAGCATAAAGGGGGGCACAGATACGCAGTATTTT
TRBV9	TRBJ2-3	-	-	CASSAGLHTDTQYF	TGTGCCAGCAGCGCCGGACTTCACACAGATACGCAGTATTTT
TRBV7-7	TRBJ1-3	TRBD1	-	CASSKTGAGNTIYF	TGTGCCAGCAGCAAGACAGGGGCTGGAAACACCATATATTTT
TRBV30	TRBJ2-7	-	-	CAWSVAHEQYF	TGTGCCTGGAGTGTAGCCCACGAGCAGTACTTC
TRBV18	TRBJ2-3	-	-	CASSPSVGTDTQYF	TGTGCCAGCTCACCATCAGTCGGCACAGATACGCAGTATTTT
TRBV25-1	TRBJ1-1	-	-	CASSDYVSGGPAFF	TGTGCCAGCAGTGATTATGTATCTGGGGGCCCAGCTTTCTTT
TRBV19	TRBJ1-5	-	-	CASSIQGRSNQPQHF	TGTGCCAGTAGTATACAGGGCAGAAGCAATCAGCCCCAGCATTTT
TRBV6-5	TRBJ1-4	-	-	CASSYSRGPNEKLFF	TGTGCCAGCAGTTACTCGCGAGGGCCTAATGAAAAACTGTTTTTT
TRBV5-1	TRBJ2-5	TRBD2	-	CASSQASGGLETQYF	TGCGCCAGCAGCCAAGCTAGCGGGGGGTTGGAGACCCAGTACTTC
TRBV24-1	TRBJ1-2	TRBD1	-	CATSDWTGQGYTF	TGTGCCACCAGTGATTGGACAGGGCAAGGCTACACCTTC
TRBV5-4	TRBJ2-5	TRBD2	once	CASSLAGAGEETQYF	TGTGCCAGCAGCTTGGCCGGGGCGGGGGAAGAGACCCAGTACTTC
TRBV5-4	TRBJ2-5	-	once	CASSWGEGEQETQYF	TGTGCCAGCAGCTGGGGTGAGGGGGAGCAAGAGACCCAGTACTTC
TRBV4-3	TRBJ2-1	TRBD2	-	CASSQPGGRYNEQFF	TGCGCCAGCAGCCAACCCGGGGGGAGGTACAATGAGCAGTTCTTC
TRBV19	TRBJ2-1	TRBD1	-	CASGTGALGEQFF	TGTGCCAGCGGGACAGGGGCCCTGGGTGAGCAGTTCTTC
TRBV25-1	TRBJ2-6	TRBD2	-	CASSESRGGASGANVLTF	TGTGCCAGCAGTGAATCGCGGGGGGGGGCCTCTGGGGCCAACGTCCTGACTTTC
TRBV5-1	TRBJ2-2	TRBD2	-	CASSYSLLAGMNTGELFF	TGCGCCAGCAGTTACTCTTTACTAGCGGGAATGAACACCGGGGAGCTGTTTTTT
TRBV7-9	TRBJ2-1	-	-	CASSKLVESYNEQFF	TGTGCCAGCAGCAAACTAGTTGAGTCCTACAATGAGCAGTTCTTC